The clone carrying this T cell receptor (beta chain) was observed a handful of times. Its specificity is unknown. This specimen belongs to a study of T cell responses to AZD1222 COVID-19 vaccine. Study observations and caveats: Spike-spanning, vaccine-associated CD4 TCRs were dominant at 160-218 and 743-854. Donor demographics were predominantly white British with a female majority; clonal diversity may be underestimated.

The analysis combined second doses at about 4 or about 12 weeks. Assay used: immunoSEQ multiplex PCR; TCRdb lists only in-frame clones, some missing. Among fewer than 180,000 clones, 80% to 95% were seen once, and the ten largest hold approximately 3.3%. This sequence was found in an adult who received the AZD1222 COVID-19 vaccine. The sequences come from peripheral blood, collected 28 days after the second AZD1222 dose.

In nucleotides, the CDR3 is TGCGCCAGCAGCTTGGGCCAGGACGTAAATGAGCAGTTCTTC. As protein: CASSLGQDVNEQFF. This chain links TRBV5-1 with TRBJ2-1; no firm D call. In germline, CDR1 is SGHRS, CDR2 YFSETQ. This CDR3 is 14 amino acids long. V lost 0 bases and J 7 bases, leaving 11 bases between the germline ends.